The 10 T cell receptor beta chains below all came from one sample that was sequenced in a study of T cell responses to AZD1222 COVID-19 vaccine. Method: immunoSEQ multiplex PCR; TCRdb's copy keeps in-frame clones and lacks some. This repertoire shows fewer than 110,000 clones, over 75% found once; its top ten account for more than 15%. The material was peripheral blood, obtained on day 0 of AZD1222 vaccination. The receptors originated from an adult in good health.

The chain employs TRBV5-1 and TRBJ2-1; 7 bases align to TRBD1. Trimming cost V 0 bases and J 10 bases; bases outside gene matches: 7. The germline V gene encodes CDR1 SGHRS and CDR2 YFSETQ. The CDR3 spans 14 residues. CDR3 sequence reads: CASSLDNRGGEQFF. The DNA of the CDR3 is TGCGCCAGCAGCTTGGACAACAGGGGTGGCGAGCAGTTCTTC.

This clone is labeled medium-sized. CDR3 residues: CASSPGGFTGNTIYF. The CDR3 coding sequence is TGTGCCAGCTCACCAGGGGGATTCACTGGAAACACCATATATTTT. This rearrangement joins TRBV18 to TRBJ1-3; TRBD1 is a possible D gene (5 bases). Germline V gene data show CDR1 as KGHSH and CDR2 as LQKENI. The germline V and J ends were trimmed by 2 bases and 2 bases, with 10 bases remaining between them. The CDR3 spans 15 residues.

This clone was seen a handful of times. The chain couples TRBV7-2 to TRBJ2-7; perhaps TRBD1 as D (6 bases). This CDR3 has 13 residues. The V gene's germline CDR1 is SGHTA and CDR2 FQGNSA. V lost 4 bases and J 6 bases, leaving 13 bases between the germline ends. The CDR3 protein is CASSWTENLEQYF. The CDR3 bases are TGTGCCAGCAGCTGGACAGAAAACCTCGAGCAGTACTTC. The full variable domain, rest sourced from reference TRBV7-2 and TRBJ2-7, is GAGVSQSPSNKVTEKGKDVELRCDPISGHTALYWYRQSLGQGLEFLIYFQGNSAPDKSGLPSDRFSAERTGGSVSTLTIQRTQQEDSAVYLCASSWTENLEQYFGPGTRLTVT.

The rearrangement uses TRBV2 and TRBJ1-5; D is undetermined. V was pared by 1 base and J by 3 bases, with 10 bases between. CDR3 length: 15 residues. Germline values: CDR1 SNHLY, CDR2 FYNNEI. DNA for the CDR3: TGTGCCAGCAGTGAAGAGTACAGTATCAATCAGCCCCAGCATTTT. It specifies CASSEEYSINQPQHF.

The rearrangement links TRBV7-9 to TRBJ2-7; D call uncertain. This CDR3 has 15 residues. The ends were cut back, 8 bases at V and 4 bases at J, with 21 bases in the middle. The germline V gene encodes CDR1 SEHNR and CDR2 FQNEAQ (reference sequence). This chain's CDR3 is CASGSYEIGIYEQYF. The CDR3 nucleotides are TGTGCCAGCGGGTCCTACGAAATCGGAATATACGAGCAGTACTTC.

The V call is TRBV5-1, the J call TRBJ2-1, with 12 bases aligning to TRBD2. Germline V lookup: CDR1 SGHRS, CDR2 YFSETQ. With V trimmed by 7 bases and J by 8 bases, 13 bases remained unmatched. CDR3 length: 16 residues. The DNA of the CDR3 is TGCGCCAGCGGCTCCCTAGCGGGAGGGGCGCCCTATGAGCAGTTCTTC. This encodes CASGSLAGGAPYEQFF. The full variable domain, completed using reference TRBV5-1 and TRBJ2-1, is KAGVTQTPRYLIKTRGQQVTLSCSPISGHRSVSWYQQTPGQGLQFLFEYFSETQRNKGNFPGRFSGRQFSNSRSEMNVSTLELGDSALYLCASGSLAGGAPYEQFFGPGTRLTVL.

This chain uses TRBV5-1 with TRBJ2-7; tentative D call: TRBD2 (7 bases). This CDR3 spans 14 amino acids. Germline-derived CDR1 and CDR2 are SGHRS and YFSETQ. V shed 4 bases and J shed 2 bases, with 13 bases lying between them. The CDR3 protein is CASSVGGLAYEQYF. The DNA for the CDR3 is TGCGCCAGCAGCGTGGGGGGGCTAGCCTACGAGCAGTACTTC. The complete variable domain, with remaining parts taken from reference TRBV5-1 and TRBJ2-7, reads KAGVTQTPRYLIKTRGQQVTLSCSPISGHRSVSWYQQTPGQGLQFLFEYFSETQRNKGNFPGRFSGRQFSNSRSEMNVSTLELGDSALYLCASSVGGLAYEQYFGPGTRLTVT.

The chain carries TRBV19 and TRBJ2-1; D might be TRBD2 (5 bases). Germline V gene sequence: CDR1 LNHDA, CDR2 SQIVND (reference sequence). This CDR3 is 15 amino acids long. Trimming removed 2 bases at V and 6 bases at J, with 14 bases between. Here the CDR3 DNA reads TGTGCCAGTAGTATAACCCCACGGGGTTTCAATGAGCAGTTCTTC. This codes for CASSITPRGFNEQFF.

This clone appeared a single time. CDR3 coding DNA: TGTGCCAGCAGCCCTTTACTAGCGGGAGTTGGCGATGAGCAGTTCTTC. This sequence encodes CASSPLLAGVGDEQFF. The chain joins TRBV11-1 to TRBJ2-1; TRBD2 agrees at 11 bases. Germline lookup yields CDR1 SGHAT and CDR2 FQDESV (reference sequence). The CDR3 is made up of 16 amino acids. Trimming cost V 5 bases and J 8 bases; bases outside gene matches: 11.

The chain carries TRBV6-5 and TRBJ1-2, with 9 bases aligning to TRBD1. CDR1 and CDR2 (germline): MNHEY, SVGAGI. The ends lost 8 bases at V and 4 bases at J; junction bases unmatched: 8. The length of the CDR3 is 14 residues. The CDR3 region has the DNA TGTGCCAGCGCTACCGGGACAGGGCCCTATGGCTACACCTTC. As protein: CASATGTGPYGYTF.